This TCR beta chain derives from a study of identical twins. Whole-study findings and limits: Researchers reported excess low generation probability among twin-shared out-of-frame alpha sequences.

TCRdb processed the 5' RACE reads anew with MiXCR; each CDR3 protein has one entry. The repertoire holds roughly 200,000 distinct CDR3 sequences, with about 7.5% as singletons. The CDR3 consists of 17 residues. Worth noting for this clonotype: As yet, its antigen is unknown.

These data also featured in a second study, about yellow fever vaccine responses in identical twins. Per that paper: Twins reportedly showed a vaccine T cell response that seemed partly convergent and partly personalized.

The rearrangement joins TRBV21-1 to TRBJ2-1; the table calls TRBD2, which could not be checked here. TRBV21-1 counts as a pseudogene. The sequence was obtained from a woman between 18 and 30 years old in good health. The sequenced sample was memory (CD45RO+) T cells sorted from blood. The CDR3 DNA reads as TGTGCCAGCAGCAAAGGGAGACAAGCGGGGGGGCCCCGTGAGCAGTTCTTC. Translating gives CASSKGRQAGGPREQFF.